This T cell receptor (beta chain) was recovered during a study of blood T cell repertoires in COVID-19. Study-wide context: Researchers got acute and convalescent COVID-19 samples from the United States, Italy and Spain. In each case, the material was cDNA or gDNA derived from T cells, B-cell-depleted T cells, or PBMCs.

Trimming cost V 6 bases and J 7 bases; bases outside gene matches: 8. Germline V gives CDR1 MNHEY, CDR2 SMNVEV (reference sequence). The length of the CDR3 is 13 residues. As originally analysed: Amplification with reference gene primers provided the estimates of nucleated cell counts. The assay was immunoSEQ multiplex PCR, and TCRdb's table has in-frame clones only and misses some. V and J calls and clone size are those listed in that table; D and trimming were worked out from the DNA. The sample includes around 300,000 clones, about 89% of them seen just once. The specimen sequenced was peripheral blood. The J gene is TRBJ1-1, the V gene TRBV27; 7 bases fit TRBD1. This sequence originates from a man aged 45 to 65 with acute or convalescent COVID-19. The CDR3 DNA is TGTGCCAGCAGGTACCGGGACAGCCTTGAAGCTTTCTTT. This encodes CASRYRDSLEAFF.